This TCR beta chain originates from a study of T cells in Graves' hyperthyroidism and ophthalmopathy (dated by TCRdb to between 2018 and 2020). As for the study more broadly: Peripheral blood was collected at initial diagnosis, before any treatment. To identify distinguishing TCR V-J signatures, a discovery cohort of around 100 patients was used, comprising fewer than 45 with Graves' ophthalmopathy and approximately 58 with stable Graves' hyperthyroidism. Prospective prediction of ophthalmopathy was tested in an independent validation cohort of about 19 hyperthyroidism patients and 15 to 17 patients who later progressed to ophthalmopathy. The roughly 91 discovery patients were randomly divided into training and test sets at a 7:3 ratio. The study also compared thyroid tissue and blood T-cell repertoires from a handful of Graves' hyperthyroidism patients. Following sampling, methimazole starting at 30 mg daily was given to hyperthyroidism patients, and high-dose intravenous methylprednisolone was given to ophthalmopathy patients. According to the paper, TCR Vbeta CDR3 sequencing was carried out on about 140 peripheral blood samples, which came from fewer than 50 ophthalmopathy, fewer than 80 hyperthyroidism and approximately 17 progressor patients.

In the ophthalmopathy patients, disease was moderately to severely active, with a Clinical Activity Score of 3 or more, a NOSPECS grade of 4 or more, and a duration of less than 3 months. Patients with uncontrolled infections, other autoimmune diseases, pregnancy or lactation were excluded. Clinical symptoms, serum thyroxine and TRAb, thyroid ultrasound, and orbital computed tomography formed the basis for the diagnoses. PBMCs were separated from roughly 9.6 ml of fresh peripheral blood using Ficoll-Paque density gradient centrifugation. Total RNA was extracted using Trizol reagent, and RNA quality was assessed on an Agilent 2100 Bioanalyzer. Trimming takes 5 bases from V and 3 bases from J, and the germline ends sit 13 bases apart. From its cysteine to its phenylalanine, the CDR3 spans 15 amino acids. The sequence is cut down to CDR3 DNA, 45 bases in frame from base 1. Results the study describes overall, beyond this receptor: A model built on a 13 V-J signature distinguished ophthalmopathy from stable hyperthyroidism, reaching 85% to 90% sensitivity and 81.08% specificity in cross-validation and 80%/75% in testing. Most expanded thyroid clonotypes (frequency above 0.001) were also found in blood, which suggests that blood repertoires may mirror thyroid immune responses. In validation, the model predicted progression to ophthalmopathy with 55% to 71% sensitivity and less than 80% specificity, a median of approximately 6.5 months before onset. Sample size was not statistically predetermined, and investigators were not blinded to group allocation.

Amplification of TCR beta CDR3 regions was carried out from RNA transcripts. A first-round RT-PCR of the TCR CDR3 used the HTBI primer set with the Qiagen OneStep RT-PCR kit. The libraries were constructed in a second round of multiplex PCR and then size-selected and purified. The libraries were sequenced on an Illumina HiSeq2000 using paired-end 100 bp reads. On the study's bioinformatics: SOAPnuke was used to process the raw data, with reads discarded if the reads contained adapters or uncalled bases, had a mean Phred below 15, or lacked an exact constant-primer or identifier match. High-quality paired reads were merged with COPE v1.2.5, and unique nucleotide sequences were defined as clonotypes. Clonotypes were aligned to IMGT TRBV, TRBD and TRBJ reference segments using MiTCR v1.1. Analysis was restricted to V-J combinations with a frequency above 0.0001, which covered roughly 99% of repertoires. The TCS score was defined as the ratio of F50 (clonal expansion) to E x V (chaos), calculated using BLOSUM62-based TCRdist between CDR3 peptides within each V-J. Welch's t-statistics and random forest reduced several hundred V-J features to 10 to 15, which were used in a naive Bayes classifier (R e1071). The public reads were reprocessed in TCRdb via fastp at Q25 and MiXCR, keeping in-frame beta chains. Rows with one shared CDR3 protein collapse into an entry with the most common genes and DNA. These V and J calls rely on TCRdb rather than the paper's analysis. This sample is represented by hundreds of thousands of distinct CDR3 sequences; less than 25% of them were singletons. The top ten constitute approximately 30% of the sample.

The sample holds a few counts of this clonotype. It has no known antigen specificity. No per-base quality is available; no much larger clone lies one base away. Specimen: blood. The V and J segments used are TRBV12-3 or TRBV12-4 and TRBJ1-4, with a tentative D gene TRBD1 over 6 matching bases. The TCR was taken from a man younger than 40 with Graves' ophthalmopathy. The CDR3 protein is CASSARGGSNEKLFF. Here is the DNA: TGTGCCAGCAGTGCCCGAGGGGGTTCTAATGAAAAACTGTTTTTT.